One sample yielded the 31 T cell receptor beta chains listed below, sequenced in a study of shared clonotypes between healthy human individuals. Assay: immunoSEQ multiplex PCR; the TCRdb copy retains only in-frame clones and omits some. Among some 2,000,000 clones, approximately 95% were seen once, and the ten largest hold more than 0.1%. The sample comprised naive CD4+ T cells sorted from blood. This sample's subset: CD45RA+ positively selected. All receptors come from a young man in good health.

The gene calls are TRBV6-5 and TRBJ1-2; D gene unclear. Germline CDR1 reads MNHEY; CDR2 reads SVGAGI. There are 12 residues in the CDR3. The V gene lost 2 bases and the J gene lost 8 bases, with 9 bases spanning the gap. The CDR3 DNA follows: TGTGCCAGCAGTTACCCCAACCTCGGCTACACCTTC. Translating it yields CASSYPNLGYTF.

The gene calls are TRBV28 and TRBJ2-5, with D possibly being TRBD2 (5 bases). The CDR3 length is 15 residues. Trimming left V 8 bases short and J 0 bases short, with 16 bases between. Germline V gene data show CDR1 as MDHEN and CDR2 as SYDVKM. The CDR3 DNA reads as TGTGCCAGCTCCCGTAGGGAGTGGTACCAAGAGACCCAGTACTTC. Its protein is CASSRREWYQETQYF.

On this clone: A much larger clone sits a single nucleotide away, making a read error possible. The chain has TRBV4-3 and TRBJ1-4; 8 nucleotides line up with TRBD1. CDR1 and CDR2 (germline): LGHNA, YSLEER. There are 15 residues in the CDR3. The CDR3 spells CASSQEGTGDERLFF. The CDR3 nucleotides are TGCGCCAGCAGCCAAGAAGGGACAGGCGATGAAAGACTGTTTTTT.

This sequence joins TRBV2 and TRBJ1-2; D uncertain. The germline V gene encodes CDR1 SNHLY and CDR2 FYNNEI. With 4 bases removed from V and 7 bases from J, the gap between germline ends came to 10 bases. This CDR3 is built from 12 residues. The CDR3 here is CASSAGSSGYTF. The CDR3 DNA reads TGTGCCAGCAGTGCGGGGTCCTCTGGCTACACCTTC.

The V and J genes are TRBV2 and TRBJ2-7, with a weak D call TRBD2 (6 bases). V was clipped by 8 bases and J by 6 bases, with 23 bases between them. Germline lookup yields CDR1 SNHLY and CDR2 FYNNEI. CDR3 size: 15 residues. The DNA of the CDR3 is TGTGCCAGCTCCCTGACCCGATCCGGAGGGTTCGAGCAGTACTTC. Residues: CASSLTRSGGFEQYF.

This chain joins TRBV4-1 and TRBJ2-7, with D unclear. Trimming left V 4 bases short and J 2 bases short, with 9 bases between. Germline V gene data show CDR1 as MGHRA and CDR2 as YSYEKL. The CDR3 has 13 residues. This chain's CDR3 is CASSPPDPYEQYF. CDR3 in DNA: TGCGCCAGCAGCCCTCCGGACCCCTACGAGCAGTACTTC.

The gene calls are TRBV7-9 and TRBJ2-1; 9 bases are shared with TRBD2. This CDR3 comprises 16 residues. CDR1 SEHNR and CDR2 FQNEAQ come from the germline V gene (reference sequence). V shed 4 bases, J shed 4 bases, and the junction held 8 bases outside the gene matches. CDR3 sequence (DNA): TGTGCCAGCAGCTCCTTAGCGGGGGAGCAATACAATGAGCAGTTCTTC. It is translated as CASSSLAGEQYNEQFF.

The gene calls are TRBV19 and TRBJ1-1; the D is unclear. Trimming removed 5 bases at V and 1 base at J, with 8 bases between. Germline CDR1 and CDR2: LNHDA and SQIVND (reference sequence). The CDR3 extends over 13 amino acids. The CDR3 sequence: CASSATANTEAFF. For the CDR3, the DNA is TGTGCCAGTAGTGCTACAGCGAACACTGAAGCTTTCTTT. The variable domain in full, with the rest retrieved from reference TRBV19 and TRBJ1-1, is DGGITQSPKYLFRKEGQNVTLSCEQNLNHDAMYWYRQDPGQGLRLIYYSQIVNDFQKGDIAEGYSVSREKKESFPLTVTSAQKNPTAFYLCASSATANTEAFFGQGTRLTVV.

The gene calls are TRBV2 and TRBJ2-7; TRBD1 matches 7 bases. With 9 bases clipped from V and 4 bases from J, the junction kept 12 bases outside the gene matches. The V gene's germline CDR1 is SNHLY and CDR2 FYNNEI. The CDR3 loop spans 14 amino acids. CDR3 coding DNA: TGTGCCAGTTCGATCCAGGGGGTTGAGTACGAGCAGTACTTC. The encoded protein is CASSIQGVEYEQYF.

The chain joins TRBV5-8 to TRBJ2-5, with TRBD2 identical over 10 bases. V shed 4 bases and J 1 base; nucleotides not matched to a gene: 4. This CDR3 contains 15 residues. From germline, CDR1 is SGHTS and CDR2 YDEGEE. The DNA for the CDR3 is TGTGCCAGCAGCCGTGGACTAGCGGCCCAAGAGACCCAGTACTTC. Protein product: CASSRGLAAQETQYF.

The rearrangement links TRBV20-1 to TRBJ2-7, with 7 bases fitting TRBD2. CDR1 DFQATT and CDR2 SNEGSKA come from the germline V gene (reference sequence). With V trimmed by 5 bases and J by 7 bases, 5 bases remained unmatched. This CDR3 spans 11 amino acids. The CDR3 loop reads CSADSGGEQYF. The CDR3 region has the DNA TGCAGTGCTGATTCGGGGGGAGAGCAGTACTTC.

The chain carries TRBV19 and TRBJ2-7, with D perhaps matching TRBD2 (6 bases). Germline V gives CDR1 LNHDA, CDR2 SQIVND (reference sequence). Trimming left V 5 bases short and J 6 bases short, with 20 bases between. The CDR3 totals 15 residues. CDR3 amino acids: CASSVGLSGTGEQYF. The CDR3 nucleotides are TGTGCCAGTAGTGTCGGACTATCGGGGACGGGCGAGCAGTACTTC.

The chain recombines TRBV15 with TRBJ1-1; perhaps TRBD1 as D (5 bases). Germline loops: CDR1 LNHNV, CDR2 YYDKDF (reference sequence). V was clipped by 6 bases and J by 0 bases, with 8 bases between them. The CDR3 runs 13 residues. The CDR3 spells CATRGQMNTEAFF. The DNA of the CDR3 is TGTGCCACCAGAGGACAAATGAACACTGAAGCTTTCTTT.

This clone was seen only once. The chain recombines TRBV7-9 with TRBJ2-3; tentative D call: TRBD2 (5 bases). The V gene's germline CDR1 is SEHNR and CDR2 FQNEAQ (reference sequence). The germline V and J ends were trimmed by 4 bases and 2 bases, with 16 bases remaining between them. This CDR3 region has 16 residues. CDR3 sequence: CASSSGSSWHTDTQYF. The CDR3 DNA follows: TGTGCCAGCAGCTCGGGGTCCTCATGGCACACAGATACGCAGTATTTT.

The chain uses TRBV6-1 and TRBJ2-7; the D is unclear. V lost 0 bases to trimming and J lost 1 base, with 7 bases between them. The CDR3 contains 14 residues. Germline loops: CDR1 MNHNS, CDR2 SASEGT. Here the CDR3 DNA reads TGTGCCAGCAGTGAAGCAACAGTTTCCTACGAGCAGTACTTC. This translates into CASSEATVSYEQYF.

V gene TRBV5-1 combines with J gene TRBJ2-1; 9 positions agree with TRBD2. Losses at the gene ends were 4 bases for V and 4 bases for J; bases not matched to a gene: 9. Germline V gene lookup returns CDR1 SGHRS and CDR2 YFSETQ. The CDR3 covers 16 residues. The CDR3 loop reads CASSLMRGGRYNEQFF. The CDR3 bases are TGCGCCAGCAGCCTTATGCGGGGGGGCCGGTACAATGAGCAGTTCTTC. The whole variable domain, remainder taken from reference TRBV5-1 and TRBJ2-1, is KAGVTQTPRYLIKTRGQQVTLSCSPISGHRSVSWYQQTPGQGLQFLFEYFSETQRNKGNFPGRFSGRQFSNSRSEMNVSTLELGDSALYLCASSLMRGGRYNEQFFGPGTRLTVL.

V and J are TRBV10-3 and TRBJ2-6; D gene unclear. Deletions cut 2 bases from V and 1 base from J, with 9 bases between. Germline V gene data show CDR1 as ENHRY and CDR2 as SYGVKD. This CDR3 is 16 amino acids long. The CDR3 spells CAISEPVLSGANVLTF. In nucleotides, the CDR3 is TGTGCCATCAGTGAGCCCGTGTTGTCTGGGGCCAACGTCCTGACTTTC.

J is TRBJ1-5 and V is TRBV6-1; no clear D gene. The length of the CDR3 is 17 residues. CDR1 is MNHNS, CDR2 SASEGT, per germline. Deletions cut 2 bases from V and 0 bases from J, with 14 bases between. The CDR3 nucleotides read TGTGCCAGCAGTGAATCGGGTGGAGGAAATAGCAATCAGCCCCAGCATTTT. Amino acid sequence: CASSESGGGNSNQPQHF.

Note on this clone: Additional DNA sequences in this sample encode the identical CDR3. The V gene is TRBV6-5, the J gene TRBJ1-4; a possible D gene is TRBD1 (5 bases). This CDR3 has 11 amino acids. V gave up 5 bases and J gave up 7 bases, with 5 bases separating them. The germline CDR1 and CDR2 sequences are MNHEY and SVGAGI. DNA for the CDR3: TGTGCCAGCAGTCAGGGTGAAAAACTGTTTTTT. It yields the protein CASSQGEKLFF.

J is TRBJ1-2 and V is TRBV19; 12 bases are shared with TRBD1. Germline loops: CDR1 LNHDA, CDR2 SQIVND (reference sequence). Germline trimming cut 5 bases from V and 9 bases from J; bases unmatched to any gene: 10. The CDR3 has 15 residues. The CDR3 sequence is CASSSPGTGGYSYTF. DNA for the CDR3: TGTGCCAGTAGTTCCCCGGGGACAGGGGGCTACAGCTACACCTTC.

The J gene is TRBJ2-2, the V gene TRBV4-1; possible D gene TRBD2, 7 bases. The V end lost 2 bases, the J end lost 2 bases, and 9 bases lay between the germline ends. This CDR3 region has 15 residues. Germline V gives CDR1 MGHRA, CDR2 YSYEKL. The CDR3 loop is CASSQTGGNTGELFF. CDR3 bases: TGCGCCAGCAGCCAAACGGGGGGCAACACCGGGGAGCTGTTTTTT.

The chain employs TRBV7-2 and TRBJ1-1, with 8 bases identical to TRBD1. CDR1 SGHTA and CDR2 FQGNSA come from the germline V gene. V shed 4 bases and J 5 bases; nucleotides not matched to a gene: 6. This CDR3 has 14 amino acids. For the CDR3, the DNA is TGTGCCAGCAGCTCGGCAGGGGGCGGAACTGAAGCTTTCTTT. Translation: CASSSAGGGTEAFF.

This clone was detected once. V usage is TRBV27 and J usage is TRBJ1-6, with 9 bases that match TRBD1. The CDR3 contains 15 residues. Trimming cost V 6 bases and J 10 bases; bases outside gene matches: 10. Germline CDR1 is MNHEY and CDR2 is SMNVEV (reference sequence). CDR3 sequence (DNA): TGTGCCAGCAGGCTTGCGGACAGGGGACGGTCACCCCTCCACTTT. Protein sequence: CASRLADRGRSPLHF.

The chain carries TRBV19 and TRBJ2-7; 8 positions match TRBD2. The V and J ends lost 2 bases and 6 bases, in that order; junction bases with no gene match: 6. Germline V CDR1 and CDR2: LNHDA, SQIVND (reference sequence). The CDR3 runs 14 residues. In DNA form, the CDR3 reads TGTGCCAGTAGTATACGGGGGGGAATCCCCGAGCAGTACTTC. Translating it yields CASSIRGGIPEQYF.

The chain couples TRBV7-8 to TRBJ2-1, with TRBD2 identical over 11 bases. The CDR3 sequence is 20 residues long. Per the germline V gene, CDR1 is SGHVS and CDR2 is FQNEAQ. V shed 2 bases, J shed 6 bases, and the junction held 18 bases outside the gene matches. The chain's CDR3 is CASSLSPYRLAGGVFNEQFF. The DNA of the CDR3 is TGTGCCAGCAGCTTATCCCCGTATCGGCTAGCGGGGGGTGTGTTCAATGAGCAGTTCTTC. Filled out from reference TRBV7-8 and TRBJ2-1, the complete variable domain reads GAGVSQSPRYKVAKRGQDVALRCDPISGHVSLFWYQQALGQGPEFLTYFQNEAQLDKSGLPSDRFFAERPEGSVSTLKIQRTQQEDSAVYLCASSLSPYRLAGGVFNEQFFGPGTRLTVL.

V is TRBV25-1 and J is TRBJ1-1; 8 bases map to TRBD1. Trimming at V came to 3 bases and at J to 5 bases, leaving 8 bases not matched to a gene. The CDR3 is 15 amino acids. The germline gives CDR1 MGHDK, CDR2 SYGVNS. CDR3: CASSDPSTGDTEAFF. The CDR3 nucleotides read TGTGCCAGCAGTGACCCTTCGACAGGGGATACTGAAGCTTTCTTT.

V and J are TRBV25-1 and TRBJ2-3; D is unresolved. V lost 5 bases, J lost 1 base, and 10 bases lay in between. The CDR3 runs to 14 residues. The germline CDR1 and CDR2 sequences are MGHDK and SYGVNS. CDR3 residues: CASSNRPGTDTQYF. The CDR3 bases are TGTGCCAGCAGTAACCGGCCTGGCACAGATACGCAGTATTTT.

V gene TRBV6-6 combines with J gene TRBJ2-7, with TRBD2 as a possible D gene (5 bases). Germline V lookup: CDR1 MNHNY, CDR2 SVGAGI (reference sequence). CDR3 length equals 14 residues. The V end was cut by 7 bases, the J end by 0 bases, with 13 bases between. CDR3 coding DNA: TGTGCCAGCATCGGTCCTGGGAGCTCCTACGAGCAGTACTTC. Its translation is CASIGPGSSYEQYF.

J is TRBJ2-5 and V is TRBV7-2, with 11 bases matching TRBD1. Germline trimming cut 1 base from V and 7 bases from J; bases unmatched to any gene: 11. Germline V gene sequence: CDR1 SGHTA, CDR2 FQGNSA. The CDR3 has 17 residues. CDR3 region: CASSLEWTGGFKGTQYF. DNA of the CDR3: TGTGCCAGCAGCTTAGAGTGGACAGGGGGCTTTAAGGGGACCCAGTACTTC.

This chain uses TRBV11-2 with TRBJ2-7; 9 bases agree with TRBD2. J gave up 3 bases and V 0 bases, and 9 bases lay outside the gene matches. Germline CDR1 reads SGHAT; CDR2 reads FQNNGV. The CDR3 totals 17 residues. The CDR3 bases are TGTGCCAGCAGCTTAGATGCTGAGGGACTAGCAATCTACGAGCAGTACTTC. Encoded protein: CASSLDAEGLAIYEQYF.

The chain combines TRBV13 with TRBJ2-2, with 7 bases fitting TRBD1. V was pared by 3 bases and J by 7 bases, with 5 bases of the junction left unmatched. This CDR3 spans 14 amino acids. CDR1 is PRHDT, CDR2 FYEKMQ, per germline (reference sequence). CDR3 amino acids: CASSFDRDDGELFF. The DNA for the CDR3 is TGTGCCAGCAGCTTTGACAGGGATGACGGGGAGCTGTTTTTT.